A selection of T cell receptor beta chains follows, all from one sample in a study of ipilimumab plus nivolumab after autologous stem cell transplantation. The protocol was immunoSEQ multiplex PCR, while the TCRdb copy is restricted to in-frame clones and leaves out a portion. In the table there are around 3,500 clones, about 91% of which are singletons. The material was PBMCs, obtained in a trial of ipilimumab plus nivolumab as post-transplant consolidation. These receptors all come from a male donor with multiple myeloma. CDR3s include the opening cysteine and the closing phenylalanine or tryptophan. Each record gives: J gene, V gene, clone size, D gene, CDR3 DNA, CDR3 protein. D genes are given only for firm matches. A row's size may be missing; if present it is once, few, many or a size class.

j_gene: TRBJ2-6
v_gene: TRBV27
abundance: -
d_gene: TRBD1
CDR3nt: TGTGCCAGCAGTTTACAAGGGGGCGTCGGCTCTGGGGCCAACGTCCTGACTTTC
CDR3aa: CASSLQGGVGSGANVLTF

j_gene: TRBJ1-1
v_gene: TRBV28
abundance: once
d_gene: -
CDR3nt: TGTGCCGGGGGGACGGTAATGAACACTGAAGCTTTCTTT
CDR3aa: CAGGTVMNTEAFF

j_gene: TRBJ1-1
v_gene: TRBV28
abundance: -
d_gene: -
CDR3nt: TGTGCCAGCACTAGGCCCTCTACGGCCACTGAAGCTTTCTTT
CDR3aa: CASTRPSTATEAFF

j_gene: TRBJ2-1
v_gene: TRBV6-6
abundance: -
d_gene: TRBD1
CDR3nt: TGTGCCAGCAGCTTGCCGGGACAGGGGGCCGATGAGCAGTTCTTC
CDR3aa: CASSLPGQGADEQFF

j_gene: TRBJ2-4
v_gene: TRBV28
abundance: once
d_gene: TRBD1
CDR3nt: TGTGCCAGCATCCCGACAGGGGGCGCTGAGGTAGATGGCAAAAACATTCAGTACTTC
CDR3aa: CASIPTGGAEVDGKNIQYF

j_gene: TRBJ2-4
v_gene: TRBV5-1
abundance: -
d_gene: TRBD2
CDR3nt: TGCGCCAGCAGCTCCTTAGCGGGAGTTCTCAAAAACATTCAGTACTTC
CDR3aa: CASSSLAGVLKNIQYF

j_gene: TRBJ1-2
v_gene: TRBV9
abundance: -
d_gene: TRBD1
CDR3nt: TGTGCCAGCAGCCTGGGACAGACCGCCGGCTACACCTTC
CDR3aa: CASSLGQTAGYTF

j_gene: TRBJ2-3
v_gene: TRBV9
abundance: once
d_gene: -
CDR3nt: TGTGCCAGCAGCGGTAGCGGATCAGAGTACACAGATACGCAGTATTTT
CDR3aa: CASSGSGSEYTDTQYF

j_gene: TRBJ1-4
v_gene: TRBV14
abundance: -
d_gene: -
CDR3nt: TGTGCCAGCAGCCAGGGGGGTTCAACTAATGAAAAACTGTTTTTT
CDR3aa: CASSQGGSTNEKLFF

j_gene: TRBJ2-5
v_gene: TRBV10-1
abundance: -
d_gene: -
CDR3nt: TGCGCCAGCAGTGAGGCAGTGGGGGGCCGAGAGACCCAGTACTTC
CDR3aa: CASSEAVGGRETQYF

j_gene: TRBJ2-3
v_gene: TRBV18
abundance: -
d_gene: -
CDR3nt: TGTGCCAGCTCACCAGACACAGATACGCAGTATTTT
CDR3aa: CASSPDTDTQYF

j_gene: TRBJ2-7
v_gene: TRBV9
abundance: -
d_gene: TRBD2
CDR3nt: TGTGCCAGCAGCTCGGGGGGTGGGAGCTACGAGCAGTACTTC
CDR3aa: CASSSGGGSYEQYF

j_gene: TRBJ2-5
v_gene: TRBV19
abundance: -
d_gene: TRBD1
CDR3nt: TGTGCCAGTAGTGGACAGGGGAGGGGGACCCAGTACTTC
CDR3aa: CASSGQGRGTQYF

j_gene: TRBJ2-2
v_gene: TRBV5-1
abundance: -
d_gene: TRBD2
CDR3nt: TGCGCCAGCAGCTCTTATGCGGGACTAGCAACCGGGGAGCTGTTTTTT
CDR3aa: CASSSYAGLATGELFF